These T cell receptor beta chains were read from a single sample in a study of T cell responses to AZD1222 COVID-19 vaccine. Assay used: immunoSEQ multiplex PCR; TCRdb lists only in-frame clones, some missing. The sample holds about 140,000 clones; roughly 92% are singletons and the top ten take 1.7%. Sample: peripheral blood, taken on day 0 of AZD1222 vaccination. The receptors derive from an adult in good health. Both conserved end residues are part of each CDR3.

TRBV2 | CASNHRVGASPLHF
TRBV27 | CASSLGRRVPEAFF
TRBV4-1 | CASSQISAGVINYGYTF
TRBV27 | CASSLMGYSNQPQHF
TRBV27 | CASSSQLRGLYEQYF
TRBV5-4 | CASSSWTGPNTEAFF
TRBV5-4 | CASSLGGRTVNTEAFF
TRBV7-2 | CASSPRGGPMVTEAFF
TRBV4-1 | CASSLGLAGVLRETQYF
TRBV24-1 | CATSDIAGGRRSEQFF
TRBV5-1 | CASIEKDLCQPQHF
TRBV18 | CASSPRLGHGYTEAFF
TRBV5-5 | CASSLDLSSQPQHF
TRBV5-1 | CASSLGRGNANTEAFF
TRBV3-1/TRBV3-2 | CASSQWSNTGELFF
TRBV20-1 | CSASATSGATDTQYF
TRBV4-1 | CASSQDPAINYGYTF
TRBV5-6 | CASSLGQGARTEAFF
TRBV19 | CASSPSGQGPNEKLFF
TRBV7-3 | CASSPTGNYGYTF
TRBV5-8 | CASSIRTFF
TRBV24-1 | CATSDSTAAEYNEQFF
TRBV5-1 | CASSSKDSHNEQFF
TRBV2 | CASRGTSGKETQYF
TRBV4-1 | CASSHPAGRSLAKNIQYF
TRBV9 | CASSVDGAYGYTF
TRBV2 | CASRLAGNTGELFF
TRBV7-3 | CASSSDRGSYNEQFF
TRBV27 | CASSPRWGLAGTEVYEQYF
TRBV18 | CASSSIPQVWNTEAFF
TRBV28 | CASSRGRRNTIYF
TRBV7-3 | CASSLTRGDTQYF
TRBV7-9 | CASSLGLADYGYTF
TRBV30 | CAWSRGHPVLSYEQYF
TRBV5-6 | CASTSEDRGSYEQYF
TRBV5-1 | CASSPGGPYYGYTF
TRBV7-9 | CASSLTWGGRRANYGYTF
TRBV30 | CACDRGNSPLHF
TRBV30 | CAWRPTGNTEAFF
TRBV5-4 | CASSLAGTIVIYNEQFF
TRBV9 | CASSGQSHTGELFF
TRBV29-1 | CSVKVGAGISQPQHF
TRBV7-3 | CASRSSGQGKTQYF
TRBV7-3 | CASSEQGTTIETQYF
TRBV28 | CASSWGGTGELFF
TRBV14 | CASSQAVGTGELFF
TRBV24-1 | CATSESSRDWNTGELFF
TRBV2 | CASSEQGLSTGELFF
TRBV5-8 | CASSLATVLNQPQHF
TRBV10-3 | CATLAGKSSYEQYF
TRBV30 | CAWSVQDDQPQHF
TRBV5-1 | CASSLVGQGGGQAFF